This T cell receptor beta chain was recorded in a study of cytomegalovirus exposure and HLA in healthy donors. Study background: There were a few hundred genotyped donors. Of these, about 81% fell in the genetic ancestry cluster associated with self-reported Caucasian donors.

Concerning this clone itself: Its matching antigen is unknown.

This PCR relied on a set of 60 Vbeta primers and 13 Jbeta primers. The method was immunoSEQ multiplex PCR; TCRdb's version includes in-frame clones alone and lacks a portion of them. The sample consists of roughly 200,000 clones, roughly four fifths of them appearing once. Study-level findings and limits: Among TCR sequences, most were rare, though some public TCRs appeared in many donors. In a later analysis, several top co-occurrence clusters appeared linked to parvovirus B19, influenza, CMV and Epstein-Barr virus.

This CDR3 is built from 15 residues. Trimming shortened V by 2 bases and J by 3 bases, and 11 bases separated the two germline ends. Germline V gene lookup returns CDR1 SEHNR and CDR2 FQNEAQ (reference sequence). The chain is built from TRBV7-9 and TRBJ2-1; the D is unclear. This TCR was sampled from a man aged 25-45 years in good health and CMV-seronegative. Sequences were obtained from PBMCs. CDR3: CASSLFAVHYNEQFF. The CDR3 nucleotides read TGTGCCAGCAGCTTATTCGCGGTGCACTACAATGAGCAGTTCTTC.